This T cell receptor beta chain was captured in a study of T cell changes during pregnancy in multiple sclerosis (dated by TCRdb to the late 2010s). About the full investigation: In women with multiple sclerosis, the researchers looked at how the T cell repertoire shifted as pregnancy progressed.

Library preparation was by the immunoSEQ multiplex PCR assay. TCRdb took over this immuneACCESS table, retaining in-frame rearrangements with V and J assigned. Such tables are incomplete; in checked studies, under half of the missing clones stem from an unresolved V gene, and the remainder is unexplained. In all, the sample holds roughly 70,000 clones, and 90% of those were seen once. The top ten clones comprise about 1.5% of the sample. Trimming leaves V shorter by 2 bases and J shorter by 4 bases, with the junction holding 12 bases beyond the gene matches. The germline V gene provides CDR1 KGHSH and CDR2 LQKENI. CDR3 length: 17 amino acids, cysteine to phenylalanine. Only the CDR3 DNA is retained, 51 bases long and in frame from the first base. With regard to this clone: No cognate antigen has been identified for it. Base quality data are lacking; no much larger clone is found one base away.

Rearrangement joined TRBV18 to TRBJ2-7; 9 middle bases align to TRBD1. The receptor was isolated from a female donor with multiple sclerosis, enrolled in a pregnancy study. The starting material was peripheral blood, obtained in the third trimester of pregnancy. The DNA sequence reads TGTGCCAGCTCACCAAGGTCCCGGGACAGGGAAATATACGAGCAGTACTTC. Its protein reads: CASSPRSRDREIYEQYF.